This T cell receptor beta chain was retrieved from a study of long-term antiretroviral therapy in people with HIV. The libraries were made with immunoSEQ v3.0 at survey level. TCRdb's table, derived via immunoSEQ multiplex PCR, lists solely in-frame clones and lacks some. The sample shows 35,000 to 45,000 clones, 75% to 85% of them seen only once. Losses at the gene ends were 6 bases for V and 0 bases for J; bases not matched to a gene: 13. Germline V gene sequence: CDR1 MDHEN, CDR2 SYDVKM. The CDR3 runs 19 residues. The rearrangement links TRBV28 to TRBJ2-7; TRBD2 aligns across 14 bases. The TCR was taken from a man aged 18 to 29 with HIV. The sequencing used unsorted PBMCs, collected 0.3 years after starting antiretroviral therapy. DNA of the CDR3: TGTGCCAGCAGGACCCGCGGGACTAGCGGGAGAGGGCTCTCCTACGAGCAGTACTTC. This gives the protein CASRTRGTSGRGLSYEQYF.